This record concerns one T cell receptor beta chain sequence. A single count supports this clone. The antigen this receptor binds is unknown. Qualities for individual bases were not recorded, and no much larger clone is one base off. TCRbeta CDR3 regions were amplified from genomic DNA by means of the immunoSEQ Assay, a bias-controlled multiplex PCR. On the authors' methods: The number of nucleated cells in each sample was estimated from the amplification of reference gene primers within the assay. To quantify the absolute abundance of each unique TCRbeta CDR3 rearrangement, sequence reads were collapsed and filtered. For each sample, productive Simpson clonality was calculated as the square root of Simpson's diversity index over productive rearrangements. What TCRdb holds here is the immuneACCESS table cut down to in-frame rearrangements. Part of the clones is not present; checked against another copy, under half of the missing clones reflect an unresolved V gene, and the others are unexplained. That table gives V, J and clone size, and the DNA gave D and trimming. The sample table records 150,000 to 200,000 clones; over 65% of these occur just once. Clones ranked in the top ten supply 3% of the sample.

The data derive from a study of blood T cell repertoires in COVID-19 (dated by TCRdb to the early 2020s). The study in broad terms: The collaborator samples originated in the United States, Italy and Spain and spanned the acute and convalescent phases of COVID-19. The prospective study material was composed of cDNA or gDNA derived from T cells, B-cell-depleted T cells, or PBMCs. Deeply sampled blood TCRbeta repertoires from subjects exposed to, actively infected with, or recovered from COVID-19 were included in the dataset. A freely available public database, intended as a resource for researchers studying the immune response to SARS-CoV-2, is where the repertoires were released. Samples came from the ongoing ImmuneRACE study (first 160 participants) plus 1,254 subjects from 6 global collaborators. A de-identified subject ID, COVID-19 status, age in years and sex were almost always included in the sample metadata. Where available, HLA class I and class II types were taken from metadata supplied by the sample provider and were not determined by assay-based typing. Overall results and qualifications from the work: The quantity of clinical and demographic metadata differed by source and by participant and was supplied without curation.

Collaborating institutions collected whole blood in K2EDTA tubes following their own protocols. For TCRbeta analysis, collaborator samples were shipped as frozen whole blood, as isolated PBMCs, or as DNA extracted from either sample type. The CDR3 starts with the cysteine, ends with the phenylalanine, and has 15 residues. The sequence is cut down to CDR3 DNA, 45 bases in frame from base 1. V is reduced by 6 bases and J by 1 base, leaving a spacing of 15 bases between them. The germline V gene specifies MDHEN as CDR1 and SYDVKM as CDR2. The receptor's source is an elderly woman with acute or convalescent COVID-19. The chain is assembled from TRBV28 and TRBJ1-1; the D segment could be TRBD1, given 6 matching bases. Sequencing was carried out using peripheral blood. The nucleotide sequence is TGTGCCAGCAGACTACTAACAGGGTCGAACACTGAAGCTTTCTTT. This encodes CASRLLTGSNTEAFF. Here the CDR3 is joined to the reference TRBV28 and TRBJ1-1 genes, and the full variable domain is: DVKVTQSSRYLVKRTGEKVFLECVQDMDHENMFWYRQDPGLGLRLIYFSYDVKMKEKGDIPEGYSVSREKKERFSLILESASTNQTSMYLCASRLLTGSNTEAFFGQGTRLTVV.